A single sample gave rise to the 30 T cell receptor beta chains below, sequenced in a study of identifying expanded T cells in peripheral blood. Assay: immunoSEQ multiplex PCR; the TCRdb copy retains only in-frame clones and omits some. The sample includes approximately 57,000 clones, approximately 90% of them seen just once. Sequenced sample: blood. These receptors all stem from a person between 18 and 75 years old in good health.

The sample holds one count of this clone. The chain couples TRBV21-1 to TRBJ2-1; the table's D call, TRBD2, has no DNA check behind it. TRBV21-1 is given as a pseudogene. The CDR3 is 14 amino acids. CDR3 loop: CASSLSGRRDEQFF. The CDR3 region has the DNA TGTGCCAGCAGCCTTAGCGGGAGGCGGGATGAGCAGTTCTTC.

This clone was seen a single time. This chain joins TRBV7-2 and TRBJ1-1, with D maybe TRBD1 (5 bases). V dropped 1 base and J dropped 3 bases, with 12 bases sitting between them. Germline V gives CDR1 SGHTA, CDR2 FQGNSA. The CDR3 extends over 15 amino acids. The CDR3 nucleotides are TGTGCCAGCAGCTTAGGGGGCGGGACTTACACTGAAGCTTTCTTT. The encoded protein is CASSLGGGTYTEAFF.

This clone has a handful of counts. The V and J genes are TRBV11-2 and TRBJ2-7; no firm D call. The CDR3 totals 15 residues. CDR1 SGHAT and CDR2 FQNNGV come from the germline V gene. The V and J ends lost 2 bases and 3 bases respectively, with 14 bases between them. The CDR3 here is CASSLTNSISYEQYF. The CDR3 DNA follows: TGTGCCAGCAGCTTAACGAACAGTATTAGCTACGAGCAGTACTTC. Supplemented by reference TRBV11-2 and TRBJ2-7, the full variable domain reads EAGVAQSPRYKIIEKRQSVAFWCNPISGHATLYWYQQILGQGPKLLIQFQNNGVVDDSQLPKDRFSAERLKGVDSTLKIQPAKLEDSAVYLCASSLTNSISYEQYFGPGTRLTVT.

CDR3 sequence: CASSYQGAAGANVLTF. The CDR3 bases are TGTGCCAGCAGTTATCAGGGGGCGGCAGGGGCCAACGTCCTGACTTTC. The chain joins TRBV28 to TRBJ2-6; 8 positions agree with TRBD1. CDR3 length equals 16 residues. With V trimmed by 4 bases and J by 4 bases, 6 bases remained unmatched. Germline V CDR1 and CDR2: MDHEN, SYDVKM. Complete variable domain (other parts from reference TRBV28 and TRBJ2-6): DVKVTQSSRYLVKRTGEKVFLECVQDMDHENMFWYRQDPGLGLRLIYFSYDVKMKEKGDIPEGYSVSREKKERFSLILESASTNQTSMYLCASSYQGAAGANVLTFGAGSRLTVL.

This clone was picked up a small number of times. The gene calls are TRBV6-1 and TRBJ1-1; no reliable D call. Deletions cut 4 bases from V and 6 bases from J, with 12 bases between. The CDR3 is 13 amino acids. The germline gives CDR1 MNHNS, CDR2 SASEGT. The CDR3 region is CASSVGGVSEAFF. The CDR3 coding sequence is TGTGCCAGCAGTGTGGGCGGGGTTTCTGAAGCTTTCTTT.

The gene calls are TRBV15 and TRBJ1-5; D gene unclear. Germline CDR1 LNHNV, CDR2 YYDKDF (reference sequence). The V and J ends lost 1 base and 0 bases respectively, with 1 base between them. The CDR3 length is 13 residues. The CDR3 here is CATSRVSNQPQHF. In DNA form, the CDR3 reads TGTGCCACCAGCAGAGTTAGCAATCAGCCCCAGCATTTT.

V is TRBV27 and J is TRBJ2-7; D may be TRBD1 (5 bases). Looked up from germline, CDR1 is MNHEY and CDR2 is SMNVEV (reference sequence). Trimming cost V 2 bases and J 5 bases, with 10 bases left between them. CDR3 length equals 13 residues. The DNA for the CDR3 is TGTGCCAGCAGTTTAAGGTCCAGGGACGAGCAGTACTTC. Translating it yields CASSLRSRDEQYF.

This chain joins TRBV6-5 and TRBJ1-1, with D hard to call. Trimming shortened V by 8 bases and J by 0 bases, and 16 bases separated the two germline ends. The germline V gene encodes CDR1 MNHEY and CDR2 SVGAGI. This CDR3 has 15 residues. The CDR3 protein is CASRTPRTLNTEAFF. In DNA form, the CDR3 reads TGTGCCAGCCGCACCCCGAGGACTTTGAACACTGAAGCTTTCTTT.

The chain employs TRBV21-1 and TRBJ2-7; the tabulated D call, TRBD1, remains unverified against the DNA. TRBV21-1 is a pseudogene segment. This CDR3 is 14 amino acids long. Here the CDR3 DNA reads TGTGCCAGCAGCAGGCCTGGCCCTTTTTACGAGCAGTACTTC. Amino acid sequence: CASSRPGPFYEQYF.

V is TRBV25-1 and J is TRBJ2-3; no clear D. This CDR3 has 14 residues. Germline V gene lookup returns CDR1 MGHDK and CDR2 SYGVNS. V dropped 5 bases and J dropped 2 bases, with 11 bases sitting between them. The CDR3, as DNA: TGTGCCAGCAGTCCCCGGCTGGCCACAGATACGCAGTATTTT. Protein: CASSPRLATDTQYF.

This clone was detected once. V gene TRBV5-1 combines with J gene TRBJ2-7; TRBD1 matches 10 bases. The germline gives CDR1 SGHRS, CDR2 YFSETQ. J lost 2 bases, V lost 0 bases, and 5 bases had no gene match. The CDR3 totals 16 residues. The CDR3 loop is CASSLVTGGRTYEQYF. The DNA for the CDR3 is TGCGCCAGCAGCTTGGTGACAGGGGGCAGAACCTACGAGCAGTACTTC.

This sequence joins TRBV19 and TRBJ2-2; D not resolved. The CDR3 loop spans 12 amino acids. The germline CDR1 and CDR2 sequences are LNHDA and SQIVND (reference sequence). V was trimmed by 5 bases and J by 7 bases, leaving 8 bases between them. CDR3 coding DNA: TGTGCCAGTAGTTTCTGGAGCGGGGAGCTGTTTTTT. Amino acids: CASSFWSGELFF.

This clone is a singleton in its sample. The chain combines TRBV6-5 with TRBJ2-7; 7 nucleotides match TRBD2. Trimming cost V 5 bases and J 7 bases; bases outside gene matches: 11. The CDR3 totals 14 residues. Germline-derived CDR1 and CDR2 are MNHEY and SVGAGI. This CDR3 is CASSPPGRESEQYF. For the CDR3, the DNA is TGTGCCAGCAGTCCCCCCGGGCGGGAGAGTGAGCAGTACTTC.

The genes are TRBV18 and TRBJ2-1; 9 bases are a match to TRBD1. J was trimmed by 5 bases and V by 6 bases; bases with no gene match: 11. The CDR3 is 16 residues long. Germline CDR1 reads KGHSH; CDR2 reads LQKENI. The CDR3 is CASSLSGTGLHNEQFF. CDR3 sequence (DNA): TGTGCCAGCTCGCTATCCGGGACAGGGCTCCACAATGAGCAGTTCTTC.

This rearrangement joins TRBV4-1 to TRBJ1-2; TRBD1 might be the D (6 bases). V was pared by 2 bases and J by 2 bases, with 15 bases between. Germline V gene lookup returns CDR1 MGHRA and CDR2 YSYEKL. This CDR3 comprises 16 residues. The CDR3 DNA reads TGCGCCAGCAGCCAAAATTTGGGGGCTTCAAACTATGGCTACACCTTC. Amino acids: CASSQNLGASNYGYTF.

This sequence joins TRBV9 and TRBJ2-3, with 14 positions matching TRBD2. The germline V gene has CDR1 SGDLS and CDR2 YYNGEE. J gave up 5 bases and V 2 bases, and 1 base lay outside the gene matches. This CDR3 contains 15 residues. The chain's CDR3 is CASSVGTSGRDTQYF. CDR3 bases: TGTGCCAGCAGCGTCGGGACTAGCGGGAGAGATACGCAGTATTTT. Supplemented by reference TRBV9 and TRBJ2-3, the full variable domain reads DSGVTQTPKHLITATGQRVTLRCSPRSGDLSVYWYQQSLDQGLQFLIQYYNGEERAKGNILERFSAQQFPDLHSELNLSSLELGDSALYFCASSVGTSGRDTQYFGPGTRLTVL.

The rearrangement links TRBV28 to TRBJ2-1; D gene unclear. CDR3 length: 17 residues. CDR1 is MDHEN, CDR2 SYDVKM, per germline. V was shortened by 5 bases and J by 1 base, with 18 bases between the two germline ends. The CDR3 region is CASSAISLGRSYNEQFF. CDR3 DNA sequence: TGTGCCAGCAGTGCCATCTCCTTGGGCCGATCCTACAATGAGCAGTTCTTC.

The chain carries TRBV20-1 and TRBJ1-2; D call uncertain. With 5 bases removed from V and 0 bases from J, the gap between germline ends came to 1 base. CDR3 length equals 10 residues. Germline V gives CDR1 DFQATT, CDR2 SNEGSKA (reference sequence). The CDR3 DNA follows: TGCAGTGCTGCTAACTATGGCTACACCTTC. Translation gives CSAANYGYTF.

The chain links TRBV30 to TRBJ1-2; perhaps TRBD1 as D (6 bases). V lost 1 base and J lost 0, with 15 bases in between. CDR1 and CDR2 from the germline V gene are GTSNPN and SVGIG (reference sequence). The CDR3 is 16 amino acids. The CDR3 reads CAWSADRSWANYGYTF. DNA of the CDR3: TGTGCCTGGAGTGCGGACAGATCGTGGGCTAACTATGGCTACACCTTC. Complete variable domain (other parts from reference TRBV30 and TRBJ1-2): SQTIHQWPATLVQPVGSPLSLECTVEGTSNPNLYWYRQAAGRGLQLLFYSVGIGQISSEVPQNLSASRPQDRQFILSSKKLLLSDSGFYLCAWSADRSWANYGYTFGSGTRLTVV.

A word on this clone: At one boundary the junction diverges from the germline segment, which might be a read error. J is TRBJ2-5 and V is TRBV5-6; D remains ambiguous. In germline, CDR1 is SGHDT, CDR2 YYEEEE. The CDR3 has 15 amino acids. The CDR3 here is CASSWSPGEQGTQYF. As DNA, the CDR3 is TGTGCCAGCAGCTGGAGTCCGGGCGAACAAGGGACCCAGTACTTC.

This rearrangement joins TRBV5-4 to TRBJ1-3; 9 bases map to TRBD1. Germline CDR1 and CDR2: SGHNT and YYREEE (reference sequence). This CDR3 has 15 residues. Losses at the gene ends were 4 bases for V and 3 bases for J; bases not matched to a gene: 5. CDR3: CASSEGQGFGNTIYF. CDR3 DNA sequence: TGTGCCAGCAGCGAGGGACAGGGATTTGGAAACACCATATATTTT.

V and J are TRBV18 and TRBJ1-2; no reliable D call. Germline lookup yields CDR1 KGHSH and CDR2 LQKENI. This CDR3 comprises 14 residues. V gave up 2 bases and J gave up 4 bases, with 11 bases separating them. CDR3 in amino acids: CASSPVPSSYGYTF. The DNA of the CDR3 is TGTGCCAGCTCACCAGTGCCGTCAAGCTATGGCTACACCTTC.

The chain uses TRBV10-3 and TRBJ1-2; D gene ambiguous. CDR1 is ENHRY and CDR2 is SYGVKD in the germline V gene. Trimming took off 0 bases at V and 7 bases at J, with 12 bases between the two ends. The CDR3 length is 14 residues. CDR3 loop: CAISESVIGTGYTF. CDR3 DNA sequence: TGTGCCATCAGTGAGTCAGTGATCGGAACTGGCTACACCTTC.

CDR3 bases: TGTGCCAGCTCACCGGGGACAGGTGGAGATACGCAGTATTTT. It yields the protein CASSPGTGGDTQYF. This rearrangement joins TRBV18 to TRBJ2-3; 8 nucleotides agree with TRBD1. CDR3 size: 14 residues. The germline CDR1 and CDR2 sequences are KGHSH and LQKENI. The ends lost 3 bases at V and 5 bases at J; junction bases unmatched: 4.

V usage is TRBV2 and J usage is TRBJ2-7; TRBD1 is a possible D gene (6 bases). CDR3 length equals 13 residues. Trimming took off 5 bases at V and 2 bases at J, with 10 bases between the two ends. The germline V gene has CDR1 SNHLY and CDR2 FYNNEI. This CDR3 reads CASSRTETYEQYF. Here the CDR3 DNA reads TGTGCCAGCAGTCGGACAGAGACCTACGAGCAGTACTTC.

This chain links TRBV18 with TRBJ2-3; D may be TRBD1 or TRBD2 (6 bases each). CDR3 length: 15 residues. Germline-derived CDR1 and CDR2 are KGHSH and LQKENI. Deletions cut 2 bases from V and 6 bases from J, with 15 bases between. CDR3 bases: TGTGCCAGCTCACCAATGGGGGGCCCTGGGGATACGCAGTATTTT. Translation: CASSPMGGPGDTQYF. Drawing the rest from reference TRBV18 and TRBJ2-3, the complete variable domain is NAGVMQNPRHLVRRRGQEARLRCSPMKGHSHVYWYRQLPEEGLKFMVYLQKENIIDESGMPKERFSAEFPKEGPSILRIQQVVRGDSAAYFCASSPMGGPGDTQYFGPGTRLTVL.

The chain employs TRBV11-2 and TRBJ1-1; no clear D gene. The CDR3 totals 14 residues. Germline CDR1 reads SGHAT; CDR2 reads FQNNGV. The germline V and J ends were trimmed by 7 bases and 0 bases, with 12 bases remaining between them. Written as DNA, the CDR3 is TGTGCCAGCACCATACAGCACATGAACACTGAAGCTTTCTTT. This sequence encodes CASTIQHMNTEAFF.

This clone appeared once. The rearrangement uses TRBV28 and TRBJ2-5, with D possibly being TRBD2 (5 bases). Germline values: CDR1 MDHEN, CDR2 SYDVKM. CDR3 length equals 14 residues. The V gene lost 1 base and the J gene lost 2 bases, with 8 bases spanning the gap. CDR3 sequence reads: CASSLLSGQETQYF. CDR3 bases: TGTGCCAGCAGTTTATTAAGCGGACAAGAGACCCAGTACTTC.

The rearrangement uses TRBV11-2 and TRBJ2-3; unclear D gene. This CDR3 region has 11 residues. Germline assignment: CDR1 SGHAT and CDR2 FQNNGV. Trimming removed 8 bases from V and 14 bases from J, with 17 bases in between. CDR3 coding DNA: TGTGCCAGCGGCCCGTTTAGCCCGCTGTATTTT. Its protein product is CASGPFSPLYF.

This clone was counted only a few times. V usage is TRBV6-5 and J usage is TRBJ2-2; TRBD1 matches 11 bases. The germline gives CDR1 MNHEY, CDR2 SVGAGI. The V and J ends lost 5 bases and 5 bases, in that order; junction bases with no gene match: 4. There are 15 residues in the CDR3. In DNA form, the CDR3 reads TGTGCCAGCAGTCTAGGGACAGGGGGTACCGGGGAGCTGTTTTTT. Protein product: CASSLGTGGTGELFF.